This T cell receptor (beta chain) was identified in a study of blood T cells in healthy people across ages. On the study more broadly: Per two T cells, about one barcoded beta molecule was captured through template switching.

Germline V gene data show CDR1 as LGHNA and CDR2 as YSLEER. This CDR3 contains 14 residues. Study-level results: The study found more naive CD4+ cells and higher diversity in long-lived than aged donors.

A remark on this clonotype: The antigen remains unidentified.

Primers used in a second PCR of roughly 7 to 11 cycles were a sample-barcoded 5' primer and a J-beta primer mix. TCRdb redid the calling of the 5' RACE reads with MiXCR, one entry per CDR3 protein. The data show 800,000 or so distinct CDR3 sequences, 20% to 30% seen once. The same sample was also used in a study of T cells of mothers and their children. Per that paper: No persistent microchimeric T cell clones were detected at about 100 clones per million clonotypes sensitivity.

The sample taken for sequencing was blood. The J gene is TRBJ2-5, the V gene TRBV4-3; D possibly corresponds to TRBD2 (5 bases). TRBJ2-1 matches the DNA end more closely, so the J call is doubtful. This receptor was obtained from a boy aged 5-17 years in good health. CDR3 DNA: TGCGCCAGCAGCCAAGAAGCTAGCCTCTATGAGCAGTTCTTC. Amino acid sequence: CASSQEASLYEQFF.